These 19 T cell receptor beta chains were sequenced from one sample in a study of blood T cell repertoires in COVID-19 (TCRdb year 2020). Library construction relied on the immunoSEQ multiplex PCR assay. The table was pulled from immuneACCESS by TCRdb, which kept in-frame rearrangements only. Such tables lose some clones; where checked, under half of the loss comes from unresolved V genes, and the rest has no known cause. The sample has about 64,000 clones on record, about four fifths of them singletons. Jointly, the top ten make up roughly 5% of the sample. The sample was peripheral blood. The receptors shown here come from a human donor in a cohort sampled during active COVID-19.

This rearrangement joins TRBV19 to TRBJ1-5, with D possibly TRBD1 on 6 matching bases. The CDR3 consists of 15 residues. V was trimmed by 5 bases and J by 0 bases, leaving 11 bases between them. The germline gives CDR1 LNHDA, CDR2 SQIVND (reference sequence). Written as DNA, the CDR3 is TGTGCCAGTAGTCCAACAGGGTTTAGCAATCAGCCCCAGCATTTT. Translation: CASSPTGFSNQPQHF.

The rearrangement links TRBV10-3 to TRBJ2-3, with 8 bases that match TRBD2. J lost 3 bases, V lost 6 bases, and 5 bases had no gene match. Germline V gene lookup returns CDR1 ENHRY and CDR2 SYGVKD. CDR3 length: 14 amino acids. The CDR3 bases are TGTGCCATCAGAGGAGCGGGGGAGACAGATACGCAGTATTTT. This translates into CAIRGAGETDTQYF.

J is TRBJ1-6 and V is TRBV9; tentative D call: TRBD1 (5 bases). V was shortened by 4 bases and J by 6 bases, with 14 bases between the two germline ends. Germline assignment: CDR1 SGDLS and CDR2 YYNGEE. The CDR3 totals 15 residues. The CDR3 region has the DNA TGTGCCAGCAGCCCAGGAGGGGTCGGTAATTCACCCCTCCACTTT. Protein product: CASSPGGVGNSPLHF.

DNA for the CDR3: TGTGCCAGCAGCTGGGCGGGGGGCGAGAACACTGAAGCTTTCTTT. It encodes CASSWAGGENTEAFF. The chain has TRBV5-5 and TRBJ1-1; possibly TRBD1 for D (6 bases). CDR3 length: 15 residues. Germline CDR1 and CDR2: SGHKS and YYEKEE (reference sequence). V shed 3 bases and J shed 1 base, with 13 bases lying between them.

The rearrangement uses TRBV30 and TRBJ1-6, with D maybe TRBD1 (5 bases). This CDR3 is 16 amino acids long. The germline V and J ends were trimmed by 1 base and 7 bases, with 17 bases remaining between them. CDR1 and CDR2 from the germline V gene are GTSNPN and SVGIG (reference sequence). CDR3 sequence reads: CAWSASRVRGNSPLHF. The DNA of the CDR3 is TGTGCCTGGAGTGCGTCAAGGGTCCGGGGGAATTCACCCCTCCACTTT.

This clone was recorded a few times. CDR3 bases: TGCGCCAGCAGCCAGGACAGGGGTGACTACGAGCAGTACTTC. It specifies CASSQDRGDYEQYF. The genes are TRBV5-1 and TRBJ2-7, with 9 positions matching TRBD1. This CDR3 has 14 residues. J was trimmed by 3 bases and V by 4 bases; bases with no gene match: 5. In germline, CDR1 is SGHRS, CDR2 YFSETQ. Full variable domain (rest looked up from reference TRBV5-1 and TRBJ2-7): KAGVTQTPRYLIKTRGQQVTLSCSPISGHRSVSWYQQTPGQGLQFLFEYFSETQRNKGNFPGRFSGRQFSNSRSEMNVSTLELGDSALYLCASSQDRGDYEQYFGPGTRLTVT.

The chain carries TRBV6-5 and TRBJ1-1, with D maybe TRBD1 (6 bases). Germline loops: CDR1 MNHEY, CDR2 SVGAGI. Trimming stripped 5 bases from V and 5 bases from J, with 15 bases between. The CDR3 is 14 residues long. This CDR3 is CASSNLQGRTEAFF. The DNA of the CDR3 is TGTGCCAGCAGTAACTTACAGGGTCGGACTGAAGCTTTCTTT.

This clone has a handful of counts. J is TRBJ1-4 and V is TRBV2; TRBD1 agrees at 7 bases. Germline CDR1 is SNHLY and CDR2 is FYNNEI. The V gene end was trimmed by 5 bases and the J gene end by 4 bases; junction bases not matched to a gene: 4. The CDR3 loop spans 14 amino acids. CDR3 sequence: CASSPGQRNEKLFF. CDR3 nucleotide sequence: TGTGCCAGCAGTCCGGGACAGCGTAATGAAAAACTGTTTTTT.

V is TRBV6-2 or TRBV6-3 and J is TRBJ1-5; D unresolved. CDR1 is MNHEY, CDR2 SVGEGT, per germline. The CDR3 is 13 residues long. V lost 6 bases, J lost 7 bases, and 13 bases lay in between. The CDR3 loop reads CASSLTGWQPQHF. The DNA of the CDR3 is TGTGCCAGCAGCCTGACGGGTTGGCAGCCCCAGCATTTT.

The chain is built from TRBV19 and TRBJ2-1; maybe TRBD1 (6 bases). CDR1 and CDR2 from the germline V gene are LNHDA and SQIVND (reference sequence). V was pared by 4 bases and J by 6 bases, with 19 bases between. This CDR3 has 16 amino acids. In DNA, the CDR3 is TGTGCCAGTAGTAGCCGGACAGCCTTGGCCGTCAATGAGCAGTTCTTC. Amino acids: CASSSRTALAVNEQFF.

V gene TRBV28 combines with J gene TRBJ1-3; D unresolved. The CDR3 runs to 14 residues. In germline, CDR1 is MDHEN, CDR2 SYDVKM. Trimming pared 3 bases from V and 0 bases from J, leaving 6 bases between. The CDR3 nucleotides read TGTGCCAGCAGTTTGTCAGGCTCTGGAAACACCATATATTTT. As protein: CASSLSGSGNTIYF.

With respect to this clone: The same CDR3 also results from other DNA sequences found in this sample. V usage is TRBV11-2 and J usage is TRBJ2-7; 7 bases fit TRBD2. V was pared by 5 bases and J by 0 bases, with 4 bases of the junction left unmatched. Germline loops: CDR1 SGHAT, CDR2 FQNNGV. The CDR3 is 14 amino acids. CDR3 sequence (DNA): TGTGCCAGCAGCCCGGGGGGAAGCTCCTACGAGCAGTACTTC. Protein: CASSPGGSSYEQYF.

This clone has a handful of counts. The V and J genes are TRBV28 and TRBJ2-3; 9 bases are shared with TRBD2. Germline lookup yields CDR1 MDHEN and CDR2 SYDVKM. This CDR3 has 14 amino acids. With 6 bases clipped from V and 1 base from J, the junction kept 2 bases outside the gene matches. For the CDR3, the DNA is TGTGCCAGCAGCCAGCGGGGGGGCACAGATACGCAGTATTTT. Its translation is CASSQRGGTDTQYF.

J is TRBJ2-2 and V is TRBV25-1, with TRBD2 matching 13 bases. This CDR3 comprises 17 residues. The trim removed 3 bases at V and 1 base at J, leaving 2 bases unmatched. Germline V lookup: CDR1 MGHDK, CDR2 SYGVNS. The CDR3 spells CASSDTSGGENTGELFF. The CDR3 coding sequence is TGTGCCAGCAGTGATACTAGCGGGGGGGAGAACACCGGGGAGCTGTTTTTT.

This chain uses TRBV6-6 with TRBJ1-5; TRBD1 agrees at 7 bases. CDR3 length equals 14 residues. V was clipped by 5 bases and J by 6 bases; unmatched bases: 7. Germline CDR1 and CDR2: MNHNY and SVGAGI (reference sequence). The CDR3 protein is CASSRGDRVQPQHF. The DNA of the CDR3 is TGTGCCAGCAGTCGGGGAGACAGGGTTCAGCCCCAGCATTTT.

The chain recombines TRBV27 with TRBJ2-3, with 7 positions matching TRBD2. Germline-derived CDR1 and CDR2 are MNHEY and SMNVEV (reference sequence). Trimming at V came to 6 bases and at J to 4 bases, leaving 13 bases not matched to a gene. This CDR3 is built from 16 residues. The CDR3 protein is CASRPGGGVGSDTQYF. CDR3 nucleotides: TGTGCCAGCAGGCCCGGGGGAGGGGTGGGTTCAGATACGCAGTATTTT.

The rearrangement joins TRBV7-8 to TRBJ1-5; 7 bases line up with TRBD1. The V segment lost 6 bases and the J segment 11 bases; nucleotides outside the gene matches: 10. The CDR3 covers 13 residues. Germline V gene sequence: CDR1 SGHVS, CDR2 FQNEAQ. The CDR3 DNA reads TGTGCCAGCAGTTCCCGGGGACAGCTTTCCCAGCATTTT. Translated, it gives CASSSRGQLSQHF.

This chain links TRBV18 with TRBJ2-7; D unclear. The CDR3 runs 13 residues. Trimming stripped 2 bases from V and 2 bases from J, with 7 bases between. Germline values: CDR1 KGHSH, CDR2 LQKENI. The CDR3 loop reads CASSPVAAYEQYF. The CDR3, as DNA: TGTGCCAGCTCACCAGTAGCAGCCTACGAGCAGTACTTC.

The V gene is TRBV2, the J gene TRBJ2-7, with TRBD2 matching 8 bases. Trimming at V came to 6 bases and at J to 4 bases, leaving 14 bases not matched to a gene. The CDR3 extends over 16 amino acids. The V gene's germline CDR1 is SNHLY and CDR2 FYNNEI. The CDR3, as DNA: TGTGCCAGCAGGGACTTAACCGGGGGGGCCGCATACGAGCAGTACTTC. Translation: CASRDLTGGAAYEQYF.